This T cell receptor (beta chain) was sequenced in a study of graft-versus-host responses after intestinal transplantation. The ends lost 5 bases at V and 11 bases at J; junction bases unmatched: 5. Germline CDR1 MNHEY, CDR2 SVGAGI. The CDR3 is 11 residues long. Using immunoSEQ multiplex PCR, the repertoire was profiled, and TCRdb retains in-frame clones only, with some absent. The sample carries some 120,000 clones, about 92% recorded once. Study findings and constraints: GvH clones turned up in recipient marrow; some had shown up first in ileum or blood.

In its sample, this clone was seen once. Its antigen is currently unknown. The source material was unstimulated CD8+ T cells sorted from spleen or lymph node cells, sampled before transplant. V gene TRBV6-5 combines with J gene TRBJ1-1, with TRBD1 matching over 7 bases. The sequence came from a human donor who was the organ donor for an intestinal transplant. The chain's CDR3 is CASSEGRGAFF. Written as DNA, the CDR3 is TGTGCCAGCAGTGAAGGCAGGGGGGCTTTCTTT.